The rows below give T cell receptor beta chains drawn from one sample of a study of cytomegalovirus exposure and HLA in healthy donors. The repertoire was sequenced with immunoSEQ multiplex PCR; TCRdb's copy has only in-frame clones and lacks some. Of roughly 180,000 clones listed, 75% were seen once; the top ten hold about 2.9%. Material: PBMCs. Every receptor here comes from a male donor in good health and CMV-seronegative. CDR3s include the opening cysteine and the closing phenylalanine or tryptophan. The D gene is left open where the match is weak. For some rows the clone size is stated as once, few or many, or as a class when expanded; others skip it.

CDR3nt,CDR3aa,abundance,v_gene,d_gene,j_gene
TGTGCCAGCAGCTTAGAACTTGGCCGGGGGGCGCGAGAAAAACTGTTTTTT,CASSLELGRGAREKLFF,once,TRBV7-2,-,TRBJ1-4
TGTGCCTGGGTGATCTTTGGACAGGAGCGATATGGCTACACCTTC,CAWVIFGQERYGYTF,-,TRBV30,TRBD1,TRBJ1-2
TGTGCCAGCAGCTTAGAGCGGGGAAACACCATATATTTT,CASSLERGNTIYF,-,TRBV7-9,-,TRBJ1-3
TGTGCCCCACAGGGGGCTGCTGGAAACACCATATATTTT,CAPQGAAGNTIYF,-,TRBV2,TRBD1,TRBJ1-3
TGTGCCAGCAGTCCCCTAAGATCGGCGGGAGTGACAGATACGCAGTATTTT,CASSPLRSAGVTDTQYF,few,TRBV27,TRBD2,TRBJ2-3
TGTGCCAGCAGCTACACTACATACTATGGCTACACCTTC,CASSYTTYYGYTF,once,TRBV14,-,TRBJ1-2
TGTGCCACCAGCAAAGAGGGAACGGGCGGGCAGCCCCAGCATTTT,CATSKEGTGGQPQHF,-,TRBV15,-,TRBJ1-5
TGCGCCAGCAGCTTGAGCACGACTAGCACAGATACGCAGTATTTT,CASSLSTTSTDTQYF,once,TRBV5-1,-,TRBJ2-3
TGTGCCAGCAGCTTACCTAGCGGGAGGACAGATACGCAGTATTTT,CASSLPSGRTDTQYF,-,TRBV7-2,TRBD2,TRBJ2-3
TGTGCCAGTAGGTTAGCGGGAGTGGTCTACAATGAGCAGTTCTTC,CASRLAGVVYNEQFF,-,TRBV19,TRBD2,TRBJ2-1
TGCAGCGCCGGGGGACAGGGTAACACTGAAGCTTTCTTT,CSAGGQGNTEAFF,-,TRBV29-1,TRBD1,TRBJ1-1
TGTGCCAGCAGCCCAATGAACACCGGGGAGCTGTTTTTT,CASSPMNTGELFF,-,TRBV11-2,-,TRBJ2-2
TGTGCCAGCAGTTACTCCGCGGAGGGGTCCCTCCACTTT,CASSYSAEGSLHF,-,TRBV6-6,-,TRBJ1-6
TGTGCCAGCAGTTTATACCGGGTGACAGGGGGCAATCAGCCCCAGCATTTT,CASSLYRVTGGNQPQHF,-,TRBV28,TRBD1,TRBJ1-5
TGTGCCTGGAGTATATCCGGGACAGGAATCCCCGGGGAGCTGTTTTTT,CAWSISGTGIPGELFF,-,TRBV30,TRBD1,TRBJ2-2
TGTGCCACCAGCAGTCTGAGAGCAGGGGTAAATCAGCCCCAGCATTTT,CATSSLRAGVNQPQHF,few,TRBV15,-,TRBJ1-5
TGTGCCAGCAGTCTCCCCCCGGGACAGGGGGCATATGAGCAGTTCTTC,CASSLPPGQGAYEQFF,-,TRBV5-4,TRBD1,TRBJ2-1
TGTGCCAGCAGTTACTCGAGCGGAGTGACTGAAGCTTTCTTT,CASSYSSGVTEAFF,-,TRBV6-5,-,TRBJ1-1
TGTGCCAGCAGCTTGGCTGGGGGCAATGGCTACACCTTC,CASSLAGGNGYTF,-,TRBV5-6,-,TRBJ1-2
TGTGCCAGCAGCCCCGAAAGCACGCAGTATTTT,CASSPESTQYF,-,TRBV7-9,-,TRBJ2-3
TGTGCCAGCACCCCGACTAGCGGAGGTTCCTACGAGCAGTACTTC,CASTPTSGGSYEQYF,-,TRBV27,TRBD2,TRBJ2-7
TGTGCCAGCAGCCCCCAAGGCGGGGGGCACGAGCAGTACTTC,CASSPQGGGHEQYF,-,TRBV7-8,TRBD2,TRBJ2-7
TGTGCCAGCAGTCCACAACTAGAGGAGGAGCAGTTCTTC,CASSPQLEEEQFF,-,TRBV28,-,TRBJ2-1
TGCGCCAGCAGCCAAGTACTAGCGGGCGTATCCTACAATGAGCAGTTCTTC,CASSQVLAGVSYNEQFF,-,TRBV4-1,TRBD2,TRBJ2-1
TGTGCCAGCAGCTTGGGACAGGTGGGAAATCAGCCCCAGCATTTT,CASSLGQVGNQPQHF,-,TRBV5-7,-,TRBJ1-5
TGTGCCAGCAGCTTAGGAGGGGGCGTAGGGGAGACCCAGTACTTC,CASSLGGGVGETQYF,-,TRBV11-2,TRBD1,TRBJ2-5
TGTGCCAGCAGCCCTATGAGTCGGGAGACCCAGTACTTC,CASSPMSRETQYF,-,TRBV7-9,-,TRBJ2-5
TGTGCCAGTAGTGCCGGGACTAGGGGTTTCGGTGAGCAGTTCTTC,CASSAGTRGFGEQFF,-,TRBV19,TRBD2,TRBJ2-1
TGTGCCAGCAACCGGGACAGGGGTGCCGGGGAGCTGTTTTTT,CASNRDRGAGELFF,-,TRBV6-4,TRBD1,TRBJ2-2
TGCGCCAGCAGCCAAGCTGAAGGGACTGGCTCCTACGAGCAGTACTTC,CASSQAEGTGSYEQYF,few,TRBV7-2,-,TRBJ2-7
TGTGCCAGCAGTGAATTGGAGAATCAGCCCCAGCATTTT,CASSELENQPQHF,-,TRBV25-1,-,TRBJ1-5